The clone carrying this T cell receptor beta chain was counted only a few times. Its target is unknown. Time point specified: sample taken at primary tumor resection. Whole RNA came from tumor, nontumor lung or frozen PBMC and was sequenced without being sorted. The donors were approximately 65 patients with non-small cell lung cancer that was early-stage and untreated. The CDR3 has 12 amino acids. The germline V gene has CDR1 MNHEY and CDR2 SVGEGT. The V and J ends lost 5 bases and 5 bases respectively, with 7 bases between them. This record comes from a study of spatial heterogeneity in lung cancer. As for the study in general: Each unique TCR and UMI combination was seen more than ten times on average in raw reads.

Study findings and constraints: Ubiquitous expanded tumor TCRs showed up in blood more at resection than follow-up.

TCRdb re-analysed the 5' RACE reads in MiXCR, keeping a single row per CDR3 protein. The sample holds about 92,000 distinct CDR3 sequences; roughly 12% are singletons and the top ten take 35% to 45%. The material sequenced was PBMCs, taken at surgery. The source is a male donor with early-stage non-small cell lung cancer. The chain couples TRBV6-2 or TRBV6-3 to TRBJ2-1; D gene unclear. The CDR3 DNA reads as TGTGCCAGCAGTCCCACAGACAATGAGCAGTTCTTC. Translating gives CASSPTDNEQFF.